Detailed here is one T cell receptor (beta chain). This sample is part of a study of blood T cell repertoires in COVID-19. Study overall: COVID-19 samples from acute and convalescent phases originated in the United States, Italy and Spain. Sources were T cells, B-cell-depleted T cells, or PBMCs; the material itself was cDNA or gDNA.

Source study methods: Reference gene primers were amplified, and this amplification served to estimate nucleated cell counts. Profiled with immunoSEQ multiplex PCR; TCRdb holds only in-frame clones, not every one. V and J calls and clone size are those listed in that table; D and trimming were worked out from the DNA. The table includes roughly 290,000 clones, approximately 91% detected once. Germline V gives CDR1 LNHDA, CDR2 SQIVND (reference sequence). V was clipped by 5 bases and J by 3 bases, with 13 bases between them. This CDR3 has 14 residues. Sample: peripheral blood. This receptor was identified in a woman aged 55 to 70 with acute or convalescent COVID-19. V is TRBV19 and J is TRBJ2-5; possibly TRBD1 for D (6 bases). The DNA of the CDR3 is TGTGCCAGTAGTGCACAAGGGGGAGAAGAGACCCAGTACTTC. Amino acid sequence: CASSAQGGEETQYF.